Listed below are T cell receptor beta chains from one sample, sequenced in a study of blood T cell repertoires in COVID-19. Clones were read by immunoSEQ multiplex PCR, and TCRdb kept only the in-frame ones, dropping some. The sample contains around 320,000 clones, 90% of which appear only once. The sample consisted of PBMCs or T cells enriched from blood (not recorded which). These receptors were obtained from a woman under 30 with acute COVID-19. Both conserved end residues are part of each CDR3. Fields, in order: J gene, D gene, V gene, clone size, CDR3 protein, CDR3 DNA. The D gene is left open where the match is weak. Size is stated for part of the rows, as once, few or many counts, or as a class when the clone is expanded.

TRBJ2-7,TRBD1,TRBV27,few,CASSSRTGLSYEQYF,TGTGCCAGCAGTTCCCGGACAGGGTTATCCTACGAGCAGTACTTC
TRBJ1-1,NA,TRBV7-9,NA,CASSSQGNTEAFF,TGTGCCAGCAGCTCGCAGGGGAATACTGAAGCTTTCTTT
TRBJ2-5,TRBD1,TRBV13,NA,CASSSSGQLETQYF,TGTGCCAGCAGCTCCTCGGGACAGCTAGAGACCCAGTACTTC
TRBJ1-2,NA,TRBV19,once,CASSIRRERGYTF,TGTGCCAGTAGTATTAGGCGGGAAAGGGGCTACACCTTC
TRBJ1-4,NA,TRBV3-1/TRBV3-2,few,CASSQGASEGEKLFF,TGTGCCAGCAGCCAAGGTGCCTCGGAGGGGGAAAAACTGTTTTTT
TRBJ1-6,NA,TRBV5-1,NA,CASSPGQSNSPLHF,TGCGCCAGCAGCCCGGGACAAAGTAATTCACCCCTCCACTTT
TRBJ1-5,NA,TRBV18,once,CASSPTGGQPQHF,TGTGCCAGCTCACCGACCGGGGGACAGCCCCAGCATTTT
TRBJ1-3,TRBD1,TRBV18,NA,CASSPRAGGITGNTIYF,TGTGCCAGCTCACCACGAGCAGGGGGGATCACTGGAAACACCATATATTTT
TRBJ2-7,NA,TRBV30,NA,CAEKPEGLGSEQYF,TGTGCCGAAAAGCCGGAAGGACTTGGGTCCGAGCAGTACTTC
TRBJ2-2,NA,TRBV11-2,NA,CASSPPLSGNTGELFF,TGTGCCAGCAGCCCTCCGCTTAGCGGGAACACCGGGGAGCTGTTTTTT
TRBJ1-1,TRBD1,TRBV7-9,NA,CASSPTGQGAYTEAFF,TGTGCCAGCAGCCCCACAGGACAGGGGGCATACACTGAAGCTTTCTTT
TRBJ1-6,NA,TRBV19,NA,CASSRGGGRFNSPLHF,TGTGCCAGTAGTAGAGGAGGCGGCCGTTTTAATTCACCCCTCCACTTT
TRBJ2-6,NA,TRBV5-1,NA,CASSFSGVGGANVLTF,TGCGCCAGCAGTTTCTCAGGGGTTGGCGGGGCCAACGTCCTGACTTTC
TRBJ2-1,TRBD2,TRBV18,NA,CASSPITSGEQFF,TGTGCCAGCTCACCAATAACTAGCGGTGAGCAGTTCTTC
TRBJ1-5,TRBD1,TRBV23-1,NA,CASSQYRGTPNQPQHF,TGCGCCAGCAGTCAATACAGGGGGACACCGAATCAGCCCCAGCATTTT
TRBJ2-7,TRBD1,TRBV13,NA,CASSQDRGWNEQYF,TGTGCCAGCAGTCAAGACAGGGGATGGAACGAGCAGTACTTC
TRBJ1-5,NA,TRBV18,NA,CASSPHYDQPQHF,TGTGCCAGCTCACCACACTACGATCAGCCCCAGCATTTT
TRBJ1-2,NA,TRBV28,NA,CASSLTGGYGYTF,TGTGCCAGCAGCTTGACAGGAGGTTATGGCTACACCTTC
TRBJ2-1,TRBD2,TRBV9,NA,CASSVGGGSSYNEQFF,TGTGCCAGCAGCGTAGGGGGAGGGAGCTCCTACAATGAGCAGTTCTTC
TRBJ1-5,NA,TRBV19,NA,CASRTVYSNQPQHF,TGTGCCAGTCGGACTGTTTATAGCAATCAGCCCCAGCATTTT
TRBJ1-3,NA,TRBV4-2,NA,CASSQAGYSGNTIYF,TGTGCCAGCAGCCAGGCGGGGTACTCTGGAAACACCATATATTTT
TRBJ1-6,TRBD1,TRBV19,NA,CASSPRTGFNSPLHF,TGTGCCAGTAGCCCCCGGACAGGCTTTAATTCACCCCTCCACTTT
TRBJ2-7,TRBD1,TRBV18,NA,CASHPLRQGLSYEQYF,TGTGCCAGCCACCCCCTAAGACAGGGCCTCTCCTACGAGCAGTACTTC
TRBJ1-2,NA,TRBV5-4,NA,CASSSDFYGYTF,TGTGCCAGCAGCTCGGACTTCTATGGCTACACCTTC
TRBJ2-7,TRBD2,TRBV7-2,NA,CASSFSGSGTYEQYF,TGTGCCAGCAGCTTTAGCGGGAGTGGGACCTACGAGCAGTACTTC
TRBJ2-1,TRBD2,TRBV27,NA,CASSFFSGRIDEQFF,TGTGCCAGCAGTTTCTTTAGCGGGAGAATCGATGAGCAGTTCTTC
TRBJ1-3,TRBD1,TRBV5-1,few,CASSPGQGVSSGNTIYF,TGCGCCAGCAGCCCGGGACAGGGGGTCTCCTCTGGAAACACCATATATTTT
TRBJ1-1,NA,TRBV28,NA,CASSWGGDESTEAFF,TGTGCCAGCAGCTGGGGAGGGGACGAGAGCACTGAAGCTTTCTTT
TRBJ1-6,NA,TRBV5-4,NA,CASSLRSGNIYNSPLHF,TGTGCCAGCAGCCTACGATCAGGGAATATTTATAATTCACCCCTCCACTTT
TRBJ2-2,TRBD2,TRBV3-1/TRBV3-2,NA,CASSRTTGRGELFF,TGTGCCAGCAGCCGAACCACCGGGAGGGGGGAGCTGTTTTTT
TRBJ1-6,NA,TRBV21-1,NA,CASSSRDRNSPLHF,TGTGCCAGCAGCAGTCGGGACAGAAATTCACCCCTCCACTTT
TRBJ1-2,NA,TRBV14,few,CASSQAWGDYGYTF,TGTGCCAGCAGCCAAGCGTGGGGGGACTATGGCTACACCTTC
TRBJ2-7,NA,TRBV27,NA,CASALGTRMYEQYF,TGTGCCAGCGCCTTGGGGACACGGATGTATGAGCAGTACTTC
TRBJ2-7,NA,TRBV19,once,CASSQTGASYEQYF,TGTGCCAGTAGTCAGACGGGAGCTTCCTACGAGCAGTACTTC
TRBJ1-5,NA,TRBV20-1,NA,CSASAPEGMQPQHF,TGCAGTGCTAGTGCCCCGGAGGGTATGCAGCCCCAGCATTTT
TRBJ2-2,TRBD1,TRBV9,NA,CASSVVAGGAPGELFF,TGTGCCAGCAGCGTAGTGGCAGGGGGCGCCCCCGGGGAGCTGTTTTTT
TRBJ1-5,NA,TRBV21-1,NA,CASSKHSRGWGDQPQHF,TGTGCCAGCAGCAAGCACTCCAGGGGTTGGGGAGATCAGCCCCAGCATTTT
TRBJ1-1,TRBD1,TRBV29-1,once,CSVYKSGTANTEAFF,TGCAGCGTTTACAAATCCGGGACAGCGAACACTGAAGCTTTCTTT
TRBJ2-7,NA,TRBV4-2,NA,CASSQDGPSEQYF,TGTGCCAGCAGCCAAGACGGTCCGTCCGAGCAGTACTTC
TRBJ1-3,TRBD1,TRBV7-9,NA,CASSLEGGQRPGNTIYF,TGTGCCAGCAGCTTAGAGGGGGGACAGCGTCCCGGAAACACCATATATTTT
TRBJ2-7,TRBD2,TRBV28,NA,CASSPTSPSTYEQYF,TGTGCCAGCAGCCCGACTAGCCCTTCAACCTACGAGCAGTACTTC
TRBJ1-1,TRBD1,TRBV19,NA,CASSRGGQWNTEAFF,TGTGCCAGTAGTAGAGGGGGACAGTGGAACACTGAAGCTTTCTTT
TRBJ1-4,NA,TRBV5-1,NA,CASQGSTNEKLFF,TGCGCCAGCCAGGGTTCGACTAATGAAAAACTGTTTTTT
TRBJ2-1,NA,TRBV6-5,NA,CASRSSGTFVGEQFF,TGTGCCAGCAGGTCCTCCGGGACTTTTGTCGGGGAGCAGTTCTTC
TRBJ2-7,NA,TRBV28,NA,CASSSPSEGNAYEQYF,TGTGCCAGCAGTTCCCCCTCAGAGGGCAATGCCTACGAGCAGTACTTC
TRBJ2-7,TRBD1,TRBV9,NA,CASSEGTAESYEQYF,TGTGCCAGCAGCGAAGGGACAGCTGAGTCCTACGAGCAGTACTTC
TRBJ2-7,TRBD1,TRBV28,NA,CASSRDRAYEQYF,TGTGCCAGCAGCAGGGACAGGGCCTACGAGCAGTACTTC
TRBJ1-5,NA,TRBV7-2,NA,CASSPGVWGNQPQHF,TGTGCCAGCAGCCCAGGGGTTTGGGGCAATCAGCCCCAGCATTTT
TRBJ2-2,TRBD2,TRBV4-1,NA,CASSEGLAGGPGELFF,TGCGCCAGCAGCGAAGGACTAGCGGGAGGCCCCGGGGAGCTGTTTTTT
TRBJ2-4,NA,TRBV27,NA,CASSQRSGVVDIQYF,TGTGCCAGCAGCCAAAGATCAGGGGTGGTGGACATTCAGTACTTC
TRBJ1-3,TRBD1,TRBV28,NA,CASSSGTGTGNTIYF,TGTGCCAGCAGTTCCGGGACAGGGACTGGAAACACCATATATTTT
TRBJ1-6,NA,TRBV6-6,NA,CASTYRASYNSPLHF,TGTGCCAGCACCTACAGGGCATCCTATAATTCACCCCTCCACTTT
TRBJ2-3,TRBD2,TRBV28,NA,CASSFVRSSGWTDTQYF,TGTGCCAGCAGTTTTGTTCGATCTAGCGGGTGGACAGATACGCAGTATTTT